The 25 T cell receptor beta chains below were found in one sample sequenced in a study of beta chain features in type 1 diabetes (dated by TCRdb to the late 2010s). Libraries were prepared through the immunoSEQ multiplex PCR assay. The High Capacity cDNA Reverse Transcription Kit was used to reverse transcribe all of the isolated RNA, meaning that expressed TCRB transcripts were what got sequenced. Drawn from immuneACCESS, this table holds only the in-frame rearrangements with V and J called that TCRdb kept. Clones are partly lost; checked studies trace under half to an unresolved V gene and leave the rest unexplained. The sample profile shows hundreds of thousands of clones; approximately 14% of them were found once. The top ten hold roughly 0.04% of the sample. The sequencing input was naive CD4+ T cells from blood. Read against the paper, the sample's cell subset or site label means: true naive CD4+ T cells. The receptors stem from a man aged 30 to 45 in good health.

This clone was observed a few times. The rearrangement links TRBV29-1 to TRBJ2-1; D unclear. Trimming stripped 3 bases from V and 4 bases from J, with 10 bases between. The CDR3 consists of 13 residues. The germline V gene encodes CDR1 SQVTM and CDR2 ANQGSEA. The CDR3 DNA follows: TGCAGCGTTGACTGGACCCGTTACAATGAGCAGTTCTTC. This gives the protein CSVDWTRYNEQFF.

V is TRBV9 and J is TRBJ1-1, with a possible D match to TRBD1 (6 bases). Trimming pared 3 bases from V and 0 bases from J, leaving 12 bases between. CDR1 SGDLS and CDR2 YYNGEE come from the germline V gene. This CDR3 has 15 amino acids. CDR3 sequence: CASSEQGRMNTEAFF. The CDR3 bases are TGTGCCAGCAGCGAACAGGGTCGCATGAACACTGAAGCTTTCTTT.

This clone showed up just a few times. V and J are TRBV5-1 and TRBJ2-7; TRBD2 is a possible D gene (6 bases). V shed 4 bases and J shed 3 bases, with 14 bases lying between them. CDR3 length equals 14 residues. The germline V gene encodes CDR1 SGHRS and CDR2 YFSETQ. The CDR3 loop reads CASSAGPTNYEQYV. The CDR3 DNA is TGCGCCAGCAGCGCGGGACCGACTAACTACGAGCAGTACGTC.

The chain links TRBV14 to TRBJ1-2; the D is unclear. From germline, CDR1 is SGHDN and CDR2 FVKESK. This CDR3 has 15 amino acids. V was clipped by 0 bases and J by 4 bases, with 12 bases between them. The CDR3 protein is CASSQDEGVRYGYTF. DNA for the CDR3: TGTGCCAGCAGCCAAGATGAGGGTGTCCGCTATGGCTACACCTTC.

The rearrangement links TRBV25-1 to TRBJ2-2; TRBD1 agrees at 8 bases. The CDR3 loop spans 18 amino acids. The ends lost 5 bases at V and 1 base at J; junction bases unmatched: 12. Looked up from germline, CDR1 is MGHDK and CDR2 is SYGVNS. CDR3 loop: CASSPSFSGTGNTGELFF. For the CDR3, the DNA is TGTGCCAGCAGTCCTTCTTTTTCCGGGACAGGGAACACCGGGGAGCTGTTTTTT.

This clone came up a few times. The chain combines TRBV5-1 with TRBJ2-7; the match to TRBD1 covers 7 bases. The CDR3 totals 15 residues. The V segment lost 3 bases and the J segment 3 bases; nucleotides outside the gene matches: 9. Germline loops: CDR1 SGHRS, CDR2 YFSETQ. The CDR3 bases are TGCGCCAGCAGCTCTCAACCGGGACAGAGCTACGAGCAGTACGTC. This sequence encodes CASSSQPGQSYEQYV.

The chain has TRBV30 and TRBJ2-3, with D perhaps matching TRBD2 (6 bases). Between the trimmed V and J ends, which lost 1 base and 0 bases, there was a span of 14 bases. Germline values: CDR1 GTSNPN, CDR2 SVGIG (reference sequence). The length of the CDR3 is 16 residues. The CDR3 nucleotides read TGTGCCTGGAGTGAACACCGCCTAGCGAGCACAGATACGCAGTATTTT. Translated, it gives CAWSEHRLASTDTQYF.

This sequence joins TRBV7-9 and TRBJ2-7; 8 bases agree with TRBD1. J gave up 5 bases and V 4 bases, and 16 bases lay outside the gene matches. The germline CDR1 and CDR2 sequences are SEHNR and FQNEAQ (reference sequence). The CDR3 length is 17 residues. The CDR3 DNA follows: TGTGCCAGCAGCTCAGGACAGGGATCCTCTAAGGCTAACGAGCAGTACGTC. This sequence encodes CASSSGQGSSKANEQYV.

This clone was seen only a few times. The gene calls are TRBV7-2 and TRBJ2-1; D perhaps matches TRBD1 (5 bases). CDR1 and CDR2 from the germline V gene are SGHTA and FQGNSA. The CDR3 is 11 amino acids. The V end lost 8 bases, the J end lost 4 bases, and 6 bases lay between the germline ends. DNA of the CDR3: TGTGCCAGCCGACAGTACAATGAGCAGTTCTTC. It translates to CASRQYNEQFF.

Points on this clone: The sample has other DNA sequences that encode this CDR3 too. The chain uses TRBV29-1 and TRBJ2-3; 8 bases fit TRBD1. After removal of 8 bases from V and 1 base from J, the junction contained 5 bases not matched to a gene. CDR1 SQVTM and CDR2 ANQGSEA come from the germline V gene. The CDR3 consists of 13 residues. CDR3 sequence reads: CSHGQGGTDTQYF. CDR3 nucleotides: TGCAGCCATGGACAGGGTGGCACAGATACGCAGTATTTT.

The chain has TRBV7-2 and TRBJ2-1, with D possibly TRBD2 on 6 matching bases. This CDR3 spans 18 amino acids. Germline V lookup: CDR1 SGHTA, CDR2 FQGNSA. Trimming cost V 8 bases and J 0 bases, with 23 bases left between them. The CDR3 protein is CASGPQFLATSSYNEQFF. The CDR3 DNA is TGTGCCAGCGGCCCCCAATTTCTAGCGACGAGCTCCTACAATGAGCAGTTCTTC.

V and J are TRBV4-3 and TRBJ1-5; D remains unclear. The V end lost 1 base, the J end lost 3 bases, and 10 bases lay between the germline ends. CDR1 and CDR2 (germline): LGHNA, YSLEER. This CDR3 is built from 15 residues. The CDR3 protein is CASSQARGPNQPQHF. As DNA, the CDR3 is TGCGCCAGCAGCCAAGCGCGAGGGCCCAATCAGCCCCAGCATTTT.

This chain joins TRBV6-1 and TRBJ2-1; 12 bases map to TRBD2. The germline V gene has CDR1 MNHNS and CDR2 SASEGT. This CDR3 has 15 residues. Trimming at V came to 5 bases and at J to 10 bases, leaving 9 bases not matched to a gene. CDR3 sequence reads: CASSSIGLAGREQFF. Written as DNA, the CDR3 is TGTGCCAGCAGTTCAATCGGACTAGCGGGGCGGGAGCAGTTCTTC.

The chain carries TRBV11-3 and TRBJ2-1; 12 nucleotides line up with TRBD2. The CDR3 runs 15 residues. V was pared by 6 bases and J by 4 bases, with 4 bases of the junction left unmatched. Looked up from germline, CDR1 is SGHNT and CDR2 is YENEEA. The CDR3 reads CASRPGLAGYNEQFF. CDR3 nucleotide sequence: TGTGCCAGCAGGCCCGGACTAGCGGGATACAATGAGCAGTTCTTC.

The chain has TRBV18 and TRBJ1-2; TRBD1 matches 8 bases. V lost 3 bases, J lost 1 base, and 4 bases stayed unmatched. Germline CDR1 reads KGHSH; CDR2 reads LQKENI. CDR3 length: 15 residues. CDR3 DNA sequence: TGTGCCAGCTCACCGGACAGGGCCCTTAACTATGGCTACACCTTC. Protein: CASSPDRALNYGYTF.

This clone showed up just a few times. V usage is TRBV27 and J usage is TRBJ1-5, with 7 bases identical to TRBD1. J gave up 5 bases and V 4 bases, and 2 bases lay outside the gene matches. This CDR3 contains 13 residues. Germline-derived CDR1 and CDR2 are MNHEY and SMNVEV (reference sequence). This CDR3 reads CASSWTGDQPQHF. In nucleotides, the CDR3 is TGTGCCAGCAGTTGGACAGGTGATCAGCCCCAGCATTTT.

This sequence joins TRBV4-3 and TRBJ1-6, with no clear D. With 4 bases removed from V and 7 bases from J, the gap between germline ends came to 14 bases. The CDR3 has 15 residues. CDR1 LGHNA and CDR2 YSLEER come from the germline V gene. The CDR3 sequence: CASSPTEVENSPLHF. The CDR3 DNA is TGCGCCAGCAGCCCGACCGAGGTAGAAAATTCACCCCTCCACTTT.

A few counts support this clone. This chain links TRBV5-6 with TRBJ1-1; D is unresolved. Germline lookup yields CDR1 SGHDT and CDR2 YYEEEE. The CDR3 is 13 residues long. With 0 bases removed from V and 5 bases from J, the gap between germline ends came to 8 bases. This chain's CDR3 is CASSLAVVTEAFF. The CDR3 region has the DNA TGTGCCAGCAGCTTGGCCGTGGTAACTGAAGCTTTCTTT.

The J gene is TRBJ2-3, the V gene TRBV2; D is possibly TRBD2 (5 bases). CDR1 SNHLY and CDR2 FYNNEI come from the germline V gene. CDR3 length: 14 residues. Trimming cost V 6 bases and J 2 bases, with 12 bases left between them. The CDR3 here is CASSADGDTDTQYF. CDR3 sequence (DNA): TGTGCCAGCAGCGCGGACGGGGACACAGATACGCAGTATTTT.

This clone was counted a few times. V gene TRBV10-3 combines with J gene TRBJ1-5; D is ambiguous. This CDR3 is built from 14 residues. V lost 3 bases and J lost 1, with 7 bases in between. Per germline, CDR1 ENHRY and CDR2 SYGVKD. The CDR3: CAISDEGSNQPQHF. Here the CDR3 DNA reads TGTGCCATCAGTGACGAGGGAAGCAATCAGCCCCAGCATTTT.

This clone was seen a few times. The chain has TRBV10-3 and TRBJ2-7, with D uncertain. Germline-derived CDR1 and CDR2 are ENHRY and SYGVKD. Trimming took off 8 bases at V and 1 base at J, with 12 bases between the two ends. The CDR3 consists of 13 residues. CDR3 residues: CAIRSLESYEQYF. CDR3 nucleotides: TGTGCCATCCGGTCCCTAGAGTCCTACGAGCAGTACTTC.

CDR3 amino acids: CASSLFEGGQGANVLTF. CDR3 DNA sequence: TGTGCCAGCAGCTTGTTTGAGGGAGGACAGGGGGCCAACGTCCTGACTTTC. This chain uses TRBV7-3 with TRBJ2-6, with D possibly called TRBD1 or TRBD2 (6 bases each). The CDR3 is 17 amino acids. In germline, CDR1 is SGHTA, CDR2 FQGTGA. Trimming removed 3 bases at V and 4 bases at J, with 16 bases between.

This clone has more than one count but fewer than ten. The genes are TRBV6-5 and TRBJ2-3; possibly TRBD2 for D (5 bases). CDR3 length: 11 amino acids. Trimming took off 10 bases at V and 5 bases at J, with 10 bases between the two ends. The germline gives CDR1 MNHEY, CDR2 SVGAGI. The CDR3 sequence is CAIRGLDTQYF. CDR3 sequence (DNA): TGTGCCATCAGAGGACTAGATACGCAGTATTTT.

The chain couples TRBV7-2 to TRBJ2-1; D may match TRBD1 or TRBD2 (5 bases each). The germline gives CDR1 SGHTA, CDR2 FQGNSA. The CDR3 spans 15 residues. V shed 5 bases and J shed 0 bases, with 11 bases lying between them. Here the CDR3 DNA reads TGTGCCAGCAGCCCTAGGGGACCCTCCTACAATGAGCAGTTCTTC. It specifies CASSPRGPSYNEQFF. Combining the CDR3 with reference TRBV7-2 and TRBJ2-1 gives the whole variable domain GAGVSQSPSNKVTEKGKDVELRCDPISGHTALYWYRQSLGQGLEFLIYFQGNSAPDKSGLPSDRFSAERTGGSVSTLTIQRTQQEDSAVYLCASSPRGPSYNEQFFGPGTRLTVL.

The chain joins TRBV10-3 to TRBJ2-5; D is possibly TRBD1 (5 bases). The germline V and J ends were trimmed by 6 bases and 3 bases, with 11 bases remaining between them. CDR3 size: 13 residues. Germline V gene sequence: CDR1 ENHRY, CDR2 SYGVKD. The CDR3 DNA reads as TGTGCCATCAGAAGTGACAGAAAAGAGACCCAGTACTTC. Its translation: CAIRSDRKETQYF.